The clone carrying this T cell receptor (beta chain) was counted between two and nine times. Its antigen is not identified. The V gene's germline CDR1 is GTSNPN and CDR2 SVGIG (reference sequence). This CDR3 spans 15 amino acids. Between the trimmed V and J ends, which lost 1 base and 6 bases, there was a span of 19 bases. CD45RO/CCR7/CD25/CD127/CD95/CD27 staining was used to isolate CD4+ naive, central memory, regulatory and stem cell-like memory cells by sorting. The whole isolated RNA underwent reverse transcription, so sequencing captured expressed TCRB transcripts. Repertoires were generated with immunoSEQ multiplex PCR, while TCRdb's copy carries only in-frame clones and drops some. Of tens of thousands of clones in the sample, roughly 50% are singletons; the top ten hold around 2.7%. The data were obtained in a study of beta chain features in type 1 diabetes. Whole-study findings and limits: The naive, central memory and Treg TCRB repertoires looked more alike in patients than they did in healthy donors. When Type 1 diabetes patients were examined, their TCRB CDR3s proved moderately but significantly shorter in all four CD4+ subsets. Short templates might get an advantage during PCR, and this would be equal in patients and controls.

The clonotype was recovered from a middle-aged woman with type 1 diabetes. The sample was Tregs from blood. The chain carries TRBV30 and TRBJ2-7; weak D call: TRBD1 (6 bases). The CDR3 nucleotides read TGTGCCTGGAGTGCCGACGGGACAACGACGGGCGAGCAGTACTTC. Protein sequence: CAWSADGTTTGEQYF.